A selection of T cell receptor beta chains follows, all from one sample in a study of blood T cell repertoires in COVID-19. TCRdb's copy holds only in-frame clones and misses some; the assay was immunoSEQ multiplex PCR. The sample holds approximately 200,000 clones, roughly 83% seen once. The sample comprised PBMCs or T cells enriched from blood (not recorded which). These TCRs come from a woman in her 30s who had recovered from COVID-19. Each CDR3 is given with its conserved first and last residue.

v_call,j_call,cdr3_aa
TRBV9,TRBJ1-2,CASSSTTAGTGEGYTF
TRBV18,TRBJ1-2,CASSPPQGYGYTF
TRBV6-5,TRBJ1-6,CASSYSAGYNSPLHF
TRBV29-1,TRBJ2-1,CSVRQGPGNEQFF
TRBV5-1,TRBJ2-7,CASSSRLAGNNEQYF
TRBV7-8,TRBJ1-1,CASSPRGTLVGAFF
TRBV29-1,TRBJ2-1,CSPGKLAGHNEQFF
TRBV19,TRBJ1-5,CASLDQYSNQPQHF
TRBV19,TRBJ2-7,CASSSGQHYEQYF
TRBV30,TRBJ2-5,CAWSAGLGLAETQYF
TRBV2,TRBJ1-6,CASRDLDRGHNSPLHF
TRBV28,TRBJ1-1,CASSRGLGLATEAFF
TRBV7-2,TRBJ2-3,CASGGRAGNTQYF
TRBV6-1,TRBJ1-3,CASSDAQAGNTIYF
TRBV20-1,TRBJ2-5,CSARLGETQYF
TRBV4-2,TRBJ2-2,CASSQPAPGLEVAGELFF
TRBV2,TRBJ1-1,CASTRTRDSKAFF
TRBV5-1,TRBJ1-1,CASSWGEAEAFF
TRBV19,TRBJ1-5,CASSMGQMNQPQHF
TRBV7-7,TRBJ2-2,CASSSGGSKTGELFF
TRBV7-9,TRBJ1-2,CASSFRSGTVKDGYTF
TRBV6-5,TRBJ2-7,CASAYRQDYEQYF
TRBV3-1/TRBV3-2,TRBJ2-4,CASSQDLILGIQYF
TRBV18,TRBJ2-3,CASSPPVGLAGAPSTDTQYF
TRBV5-1,TRBJ1-2,CASSLGRTDLYGYTF
TRBV28,TRBJ2-1,CASSLYGTSGDEQFF
TRBV3-1/TRBV3-2,TRBJ2-6,CASRPARVTSGANVLTF
TRBV3-1/TRBV3-2,TRBJ1-1,CASRLQGSTEAFF
TRBV5-1,TRBJ2-4,CASSHFRQGAGDLAKNIQYF
TRBV6-5,TRBJ2-7,CASSSGLADREQYF
TRBV14,TRBJ2-3,CASSHLGLAGGSTDTQYF
TRBV25-1,TRBJ1-2,CASNSGEGYTF
TRBV5-1,TRBJ2-5,CASSLGREGRQETQYF
TRBV7-3,TRBJ2-1,CASSLNGGSSYNEQFF
TRBV2,TRBJ2-7,CASSEDGVGYEQYF
TRBV5-1,TRBJ1-5,CASSLTGTGNNQPQHF
TRBV7-9,TRBJ1-2,CASSLEVEGGSYGYTF
TRBV4-1,TRBJ2-3,CASSPQRSADTQYF
TRBV7-6,TRBJ1-5,CASSFGTGEGQPQHF
TRBV19,TRBJ2-7,CASSIGGRGTDEQYF
TRBV5-1,TRBJ1-5,CASSLYAGHQPQHF
TRBV3-1/TRBV3-2,TRBJ2-1,CASSQGTRGSNEQFF
TRBV7-3,TRBJ2-7,CASSLYGFEQYF
TRBV28,TRBJ1-5,CASRSDRGHNQPQHF
TRBV6-5,TRBJ1-3,CASSLQVEGNTIYF
TRBV6-5,TRBJ1-1,CASRRSHSSLAEAFF
TRBV13,TRBJ2-2,CASSLSSGTGDTGELFF
TRBV13,TRBJ2-2,CASSSENTGELFF
TRBV27,TRBJ2-7,CASSFRPGTGGYEQYF
TRBV6-5,TRBJ1-2,CASSRGAGYGYTF
TRBV10-3,TRBJ1-1,CAISERDTEAFF
TRBV6-5,TRBJ1-1,CASSLRGNTEAFF
TRBV10-1,TRBJ2-1,CASSEGTKGDEQFF
TRBV28,TRBJ1-2,CASSSGTKNYGYTF
TRBV19,TRBJ2-1,CASSLDRGIYNEQFF